This T cell receptor beta chain was identified in a study of identical twins. About this clonotype itself: Antigen unknown.

TCRdb reanalysed the 5' RACE reads using MiXCR and keeps one entry per CDR3 protein. This sample carries approximately 590,000 distinct CDR3 sequences, 9.6% of them seen once, and the ten largest clones take roughly 3.2%. Every sampled donor was Caucasian and healthy. Study results and caveats: Without tracking the same donors, conclusions rested on cross-sectional statistical analysis. Whereas memory repertoires showed no such difference, abundant cord blood beta clonotypes carried fewer insertions.

A further study also used this sample, focusing on yellow fever vaccine responses in identical twins. That study adds: Twins reportedly had a vaccine T cell response that seemed partly convergent, partly personalized.

Sequenced sample: PBMCs. The TCR comes from a woman between 18 and 29 years old in good health.

Written as DNA, the CDR3 is TGTGCCAGCAGCTTCGAAGGCGGGCCGGGAGGTAGATCCTACGAGCAGTACTTC. As protein: CASSFEGGPGGRSYEQYF. The rearrangement uses TRBV11-1 and TRBJ2-7; 7 nucleotides line up with TRBD2. The V gene end was trimmed by 3 bases and the J gene end by 1 base; junction bases not matched to a gene: 15. This CDR3 spans 18 amino acids. CDR1 and CDR2 (germline): SGHAT, FQDESV (reference sequence).